This TCR beta chain was found in a study of identical twins (dated by TCRdb to 2015 to 2016). Regarding the complete study: The study deep-sequenced TCR alpha and beta repertoires from monozygotic twins, unrelated adults of various ages and cord blood to test whether fetal clonotypes persist. To rule out contamination, replicate twin experiments were performed at different times with different library preparation protocols. General study outcomes and caveats: Compared with coincidental sharing between unrelated individuals, an excess of low generation-probability sequences was observed among out-of-frame TCR alpha sequences shared between twins. In monozygotic twins, out-of-frame TCR alpha sharing was systematically underestimated by recombination models, although the models agreed with sharing between unrelated individuals. Abundant cord blood beta clonotypes carried fewer insertions; young adult naive repertoires showed a weaker similar trend, while memory repertoires showed none. A weaker excess of twin sharing was found in beta out-of-frame sequences because the signal-to-noise ratio was lowered by fewer shared sequences. Because the same donors could not be followed over many years, conclusions were based on cross-sectional statistical analysis. Invariant T cells such as MAIT and iNKT could partly confound zero-insertion analyses, though diverse VJ usage argued against this for most clonotypes.

Libraries were made using 5' RACE. The instrument was an Illumina HiSeq 2000. Template switching added a universal primer binding site, and the final cDNA carried a unique molecular identifier that allowed TCR cDNA molecules to be counted accurately. Specific primers in the conserved constant-segment region were used to synthesize first-strand cDNA for the TCR alpha and beta chains. To control for contamination, every cDNA library carried two barcodes: a SMART-Mk sample barcode plus Illumina barcodes. TruSeq adapter sequences, together with Illumina sample barcodes, were added in two successive PCR steps. TCR alpha and beta cDNA libraries were sequenced on the Illumina HiSeq platform with custom primers. On the authors' methods: Raw reads were processed with MiGEC to extract unique molecular identifiers, and MiXCR was used to determine CDR3 positions. For each individual, recombination models were inferred using an EM algorithm with the repgenHMM and IGoR tools. Shared clonotype analysis was performed with the tcR package in R, normalizing sharing by the product of cloneset sizes. Out-of-frame nonproductive sequences were analyzed to study raw recombination free of thymic and clonal selection effects. TCRdb redid the processing of the public reads, applying fastp at Q25 and MiXCR, and retained in-frame beta chains. Every CDR3 protein is listed once, alongside the most common genes and DNA of its rows. The V and J calls were not made by the authors but by TCRdb's processing. For this sample the table gives some 560,000 distinct CDR3 sequences, of which 9.6% were detected only once. Roughly 3.2% of the sample comes from the top ten.

Only healthy Caucasian donors were included. The twin cohort consisted of three pairs of female monozygotic twins, all aged about 18 to 29 years. The RNA used for TCR libraries was isolated from peripheral blood mononuclear cells. V is trimmed back by 4 bases and J by 2 bases, and the junction contains 7 bases that no gene match accounts for. As encoded in the germline V gene (reference sequence), CDR1 is LGHDT while CDR2 is YNNKEL. The CDR3 has 15 amino acids, counting the end cysteine and phenylalanine. The DNA shown is the 45-base CDR3, in frame from base 1. Turning to this clonotype: Which antigen it targets is not known. Base qualities are not provided; no much larger clone lies one nucleotide away.

This sample was also put to use in a study of yellow fever vaccine responses in identical twins. As that second study puts it: The T cell response to vaccination in identical twins was reported by the authors to appear partly convergent and partly personalized. The study precisely tracked vaccine-responding T cell clones in identical twins.

The rearrangement joined TRBV3-1 to TRBJ2-5, with 7 central nucleotides matching TRBD1. Sequencing input: PBMCs. The sequence derives from a woman under 30 in good health. The CDR3 is CASSPGQIGQETQYF. The nucleotide sequence is TGTGCCAGCAGCCCGGGACAGATTGGGCAAGAGACCCAGTACTTC.